A selection of T cell receptor beta chains follows, all from one sample in a study of control samples from healthy donors and cancer patients. Sequencing was performed with immunoSEQ multiplex PCR; in TCRdb, only in-frame clones are kept and a portion is missing. In the table there are about 120,000 clones, around 89% of which are singletons. The sample consisted of blood. These receptors were taken from a middle-aged man in good health. The CDR3 runs from the conserved cysteine through the conserved F or W. A D gene is named only where the DNA matches it firmly. Some rows have no size entry. The others give once, few or many, or a class for an expanded clone.

j_gene,abundance,d_gene,v_gene,CDR3aa,CDR3nt
TRBJ1-1,-,TRBD1,TRBV5-1,CASSIGQGGTEAFF,TGCGCCAGCAGCATAGGACAGGGCGGCACTGAAGCTTTCTTT
TRBJ2-2,-,-,TRBV6-5,CASSYVPGNTGELFF,TGTGCCAGCAGTTACGTTCCGGGAAACACCGGGGAGCTGTTTTTT
TRBJ2-7,few,TRBD2,TRBV6-2/TRBV6-3,CASGSPWGGYEQYF,TGTGCCAGCGGTTCCCCGTGGGGGGGCTACGAGCAGTACTTC
TRBJ2-7,-,-,TRBV5-1,CASSLGDRFYEQYF,TGCGCCAGCAGCTTGGGAGACAGGTTCTACGAGCAGTACTTC
TRBJ2-1,-,-,TRBV7-2,CASSLGSSSYNEQFF,TGTGCCAGCAGCTTAGGAAGTAGCTCCTACAATGAGCAGTTCTTC
TRBJ2-3,-,-,TRBV6-4,CASSVSADPFLTQYF,TGTGCCAGCAGTGTTTCAGCGGATCCCTTTCTCACGCAGTATTTT
TRBJ2-5,-,TRBD1,TRBV7-9,CASSLAMTGTGEETQYF,TGTGCCAGCAGCTTAGCCATGACGGGGACAGGGGAAGAGACCCAGTACTTC
TRBJ2-5,-,TRBD2,TRBV6-5,CASRAGWETQYF,TGTGCCAGCAGAGCGGGGTGGGAGACCCAGTACTTC
TRBJ2-7,-,-,TRBV30,CAWSGAYEQYF,TGTGCCTGGAGTGGGGCCTACGAGCAGTACTTC
TRBJ2-2,-,TRBD1,TRBV11-2,CASRRGTGNTGELFF,TGTGCCAGCAGGCGTGGGACAGGGAACACCGGGGAGCTGTTTTTT
TRBJ1-2,-,-,TRBV7-2,CASSFPGMVYGYTF,TGTGCCAGCAGCTTCCCAGGGATGGTCTATGGCTACACCTTC
TRBJ2-1,-,TRBD1,TRBV7-9,CASSYRQGALKGEQFF,TGTGCCAGCAGCTACAGACAGGGGGCGCTTAAGGGTGAGCAGTTCTTC
TRBJ1-5,once,TRBD1,TRBV6-2/TRBV6-3,CASSKHTGGGGNQPQHF,TGTGCCAGCAGCAAACATACAGGGGGAGGGGGCAATCAGCCCCAGCATTTT
TRBJ2-3,-,-,TRBV2,CASSEGLGDTQYF,TGTGCCAGCAGTGAGGGGCTGGGAGATACGCAGTATTTT
TRBJ2-3,few,TRBD1,TRBV6-5,CASRLDRGRTDTQYF,TGTGCCAGCAGGCTGGACAGGGGAAGGACAGATACGCAGTATTTT
TRBJ1-2,-,-,TRBV6-5,CASSRNPGTQSGYTF,TGTGCCAGCAGTAGAAATCCGGGGACGCAATCCGGCTACACCTTC
TRBJ1-3,-,-,TRBV27,CASSLSYVSSGNTIYF,TGTGCCAGCAGTTTATCATATGTTAGCTCTGGAAACACCATATATTTT
TRBJ1-2,-,TRBD1,TRBV9,CASSVQGAVNGYTF,TGTGCCAGCAGCGTGCAGGGGGCGGTGAATGGCTACACCTTC
TRBJ2-3,once,-,TRBV6-2/TRBV6-3,CASSYGTLTDTQYF,TGTGCCAGCAGCTATGGGACATTGACAGATACGCAGTATTTT
TRBJ2-7,-,TRBD1,TRBV13,CASSTGTGRTYEQYF,TGTGCCAGCAGCACGGGGACAGGGCGTACCTACGAGCAGTACTTC
TRBJ1-2,-,-,TRBV7-2,CASSLQGPSRGYGYTF,TGTGCCAGCAGCCTCCAGGGACCTTCACGGGGGTATGGCTACACCTTC
TRBJ2-3,-,TRBD2,TRBV5-1,CASSPRAGGFGDTQYF,TGCGCCAGCAGCCCGAGAGCGGGGGGGTTTGGAGATACGCAGTATTTT
TRBJ1-1,-,-,TRBV5-1,CASSEMEGGITEAFF,TGCGCCAGCAGCGAGATGGAGGGAGGAATCACTGAAGCTTTCTTT
TRBJ2-3,-,-,TRBV7-2,CASSFGLVTDTQYF,TGTGCCAGCAGCTTCGGACTCGTCACAGATACGCAGTATTTT
TRBJ1-1,few,-,TRBV12-5,CASGFAGEAFF,TGTGCTAGTGGTTTCGCAGGGGAAGCTTTCTTT
TRBJ1-5,-,-,TRBV9,CARSWLGGQPQHF,TGTGCCAGAAGCTGGCTGGGGGGTCAGCCCCAGCATTTT
TRBJ2-2,-,TRBD1,TRBV29-1,CSVAGTGWTGELFF,TGCAGCGTAGCTGGGACAGGCTGGACCGGGGAGCTGTTTTTT
TRBJ1-4,-,-,TRBV11-2,CASSFTGSSEKLFF,TGTGCCAGCAGCTTCACCGGGAGCAGTGAAAAACTGTTTTTT
TRBJ1-2,-,-,TRBV7-9,CASSLAIWGNYGYTF,TGTGCCAGCAGCTTAGCGATATGGGGGAACTATGGCTACACCTTC
TRBJ2-4,-,-,TRBV7-8,CASSDPDRDKNIQYF,TGTGCCAGCAGCGACCCCGACAGAGACAAAAACATTCAGTACTTC
TRBJ1-1,-,-,TRBV30,CAWSDGVVTEAFF,TGTGCCTGGAGTGATGGGGTTGTCACTGAAGCTTTCTTT
TRBJ2-4,many,-,TRBV3-1/TRBV3-2,CASNRPRGGAKNIQYF,TGTGCCAGCAACCGCCCGAGGGGGGGTGCCAAAAACATTCAGTACTTC
TRBJ1-6,-,-,TRBV25-1,CASSVTGNSPLHF,TGTGCCAGCAGTGTTACAGGGAATTCACCCCTCCACTTT
TRBJ1-2,-,TRBD1,TRBV27,CASSLPRQGQSYGYTF,TGTGCCAGCAGTTTACCACGACAGGGGCAAAGCTATGGCTACACCTTC
TRBJ2-4,-,-,TRBV18,CASSPTQGGDIQYF,TGTGCCAGCTCACCTACCCAGGGTGGGGACATTCAGTACTTC
TRBJ2-7,-,-,TRBV5-6,CASSFQGKYEQYF,TGTGCCAGCAGCTTCCAGGGGAAGTACGAGCAGTACTTC
TRBJ1-2,-,-,TRBV9,CASKGGDYGYTF,TGTGCCAGCAAAGGAGGGGACTATGGCTACACCTTC
TRBJ1-1,-,-,TRBV27,CASSLWTGEAFF,TGTGCCAGCAGTTTATGGACGGGTGAAGCTTTCTTT
TRBJ1-2,-,TRBD1,TRBV4-1,CASSQDGDRVVGYTF,TGCGCCAGCAGCCAAGACGGGGACAGGGTGGTTGGCTACACCTTC
TRBJ2-7,-,-,TRBV6-6,CARYEQYF,TGTGCCAGATACGAGCAGTACTTC